These 22 T cell receptor beta chains were sequenced from one sample in a study of T cell responses to AZD1222 COVID-19 vaccine. TCRdb's table, derived via immunoSEQ multiplex PCR, lists solely in-frame clones and lacks some. The sample lists approximately 100,000 clones; 70% to 90% were seen once. The sequencing here drew on peripheral blood, taken on day 0 of AZD1222 vaccination. The receptors derive from an adult in good health.

The chain joins TRBV18 to TRBJ1-1; 9 nucleotides agree with TRBD1. After removal of 0 bases from V and 0 bases from J, the junction contained 8 bases not matched to a gene. This CDR3 has 18 amino acids. CDR1 and CDR2 from the germline V gene are KGHSH and LQKENI. CDR3 nucleotides: TGTGCCAGCTCACCACCGATGGGGACAGGGATGATGAACACTGAAGCTTTCTTT. Encoded protein: CASSPPMGTGMMNTEAFF.

The CDR3 DNA reads TGTGCCAGCAGCTTAGCGGCCACTCTAAGGGATGAGCAGTTCTTC. Translated: CASSLAATLRDEQFF. This chain connects TRBV11-1 to TRBJ2-1, with D unclear. There are 15 residues in the CDR3. Germline assignment: CDR1 SGHAT and CDR2 FQDESV (reference sequence). Between the trimmed V and J ends, which lost 0 bases and 8 bases, there was a span of 14 bases. Supplemented by reference TRBV11-1 and TRBJ2-1, the full variable domain reads EAEVAQSPRYKITEKSQAVAFWCDPISGHATLYWYRQILGQGPELLVQFQDESVVDDSQLPKDRFSAERLKGVDSTLKIQPAELGDSAMYLCASSLAATLRDEQFFGPGTRLTVL.

This chain joins TRBV6-6 and TRBJ1-2, with TRBD1 matching 12 bases. Germline-derived CDR1 and CDR2 are MNHNY and SVGAGI (reference sequence). CDR3 length: 14 residues. The V and J ends lost 4 bases and 6 bases, in that order; junction bases with no gene match: 3. CDR3 in DNA: TGTGCCAGCAGTTCGGGACAGGGGGCGGATGGCTACACCTTC. The encoded protein is CASSSGQGADGYTF.

The chain couples TRBV27 to TRBJ2-7, with D perhaps TRBD2 (5 bases). Per the germline V gene, CDR1 is MNHEY and CDR2 is SMNVEV (reference sequence). The CDR3 spans 15 residues. V was shortened by 5 bases and J by 2 bases, with 16 bases between the two germline ends. CDR3 loop: CASSPFEGATYEQYF. CDR3 sequence (DNA): TGTGCCAGCAGTCCCTTCGAGGGCGCCACCTACGAGCAGTACTTC.

The chain recombines TRBV9 with TRBJ1-2, with a tentative D call TRBD1 (5 bases). Germline V gene lookup returns CDR1 SGDLS and CDR2 YYNGEE. This CDR3 has 16 residues. Trimming cost V 0 bases and J 0 bases, with 12 bases left between them. This CDR3 reads CASSVAPGGTNYGYTF. CDR3 DNA sequence: TGTGCCAGCAGCGTAGCTCCCGGGGGGACTAACTATGGCTACACCTTC.

The V call is TRBV20-1, the J call TRBJ1-5; D call uncertain. CDR1 DFQATT and CDR2 SNEGSKA come from the germline V gene (reference sequence). The CDR3 spans 11 residues. V was cut by 3 bases and J by 0 bases, with 0 bases left in between. CDR3 nucleotides: TGCAGTGCTAGTAGCAATCAGCCCCAGCATTTT. It yields the protein CSASSNQPQHF.

The J gene is TRBJ2-1, the V gene TRBV7-2; TRBD1 is a possible D gene (5 bases). Germline CDR1 is SGHTA and CDR2 is FQGNSA. The CDR3 totals 13 residues. V lost 3 bases and J 9 bases, leaving 12 bases between the germline ends. The CDR3 here is CASSLATVGEQFF. CDR3 sequence (DNA): TGTGCCAGCAGCTTGGCGACAGTCGGTGAGCAGTTCTTC.

The chain couples TRBV24-1 to TRBJ2-2; D might be TRBD1 or TRBD2, each matching 5 bases. The CDR3 covers 16 residues. Germline CDR1 is KGHDR and CDR2 is SFDVKD. V lost 5 bases to trimming and J lost 4 bases, with 16 bases between them. The CDR3 loop reads CATSGGFTRGTGELFF. CDR3 DNA: TGTGCCACCAGTGGGGGCTTCACCCGGGGCACCGGGGAGCTGTTTTTT.

This chain uses TRBV2 with TRBJ2-3; D not certain. This CDR3 region has 14 residues. Germline V gives CDR1 SNHLY, CDR2 FYNNEI. V lost 3 bases and J 0 bases, leaving 7 bases between the germline ends. CDR3 nucleotides: TGTGCCAGCAGTGAGGGCTTGAGCACAGATACGCAGTATTTT. It codes for CASSEGLSTDTQYF.

The chain combines TRBV29-1 with TRBJ1-5, with 7 bases matching TRBD1. Germline-derived CDR1 and CDR2 are SQVTM and ANQGSEA. Trimming at V came to 5 bases and at J to 9 bases, leaving 10 bases not matched to a gene. The CDR3 sequence is 13 residues long. The CDR3 loop reads CSVRDRDVAPQHF. The CDR3 coding sequence is TGCAGCGTTAGAGACAGGGACGTCGCGCCCCAGCATTTT.

The chain joins TRBV27 to TRBJ1-5, with D perhaps TRBD1 (6 bases). This CDR3 is built from 15 residues. With 5 bases removed from V and 0 bases from J, the gap between germline ends came to 11 bases. Germline V gene lookup returns CDR1 MNHEY and CDR2 SMNVEV (reference sequence). In DNA, the CDR3 is TGTGCCAGCAGTCAAGGACAGAATAGCAATCAGCCCCAGCATTTT. This translates into CASSQGQNSNQPQHF.

The genes are TRBV28 and TRBJ1-1, with D tentatively TRBD1 (5 bases). Germline CDR1 and CDR2: MDHEN and SYDVKM. The CDR3 has 14 amino acids. Deletions cut 7 bases from V and 0 bases from J, with 12 bases between. In DNA form, the CDR3 reads TGTGCCAGCAACGCCGGGACGATGAACACTGAAGCTTTCTTT. Translated, it gives CASNAGTMNTEAFF.

The rearrangement joins TRBV20-1 to TRBJ2-2; D is undetermined. The CDR3 contains 11 residues. Germline values: CDR1 DFQATT, CDR2 SNEGSKA (reference sequence). V was trimmed by 6 bases and J by 4 bases, leaving 6 bases between them. CDR3 region: CSAFTTGELFF. DNA of the CDR3: TGCAGTGCCTTCACCACCGGGGAGCTGTTTTTT.

This clone occurred once. The chain is built from TRBV5-1 and TRBJ1-4; D possibly corresponds to TRBD1 (5 bases). The germline gives CDR1 SGHRS, CDR2 YFSETQ. The CDR3 is 14 residues long. Trimming removed 0 bases at V and 5 bases at J, with 8 bases between. The CDR3 DNA reads TGCGCCAGCAGCTTGGCCGGGGGGAATGAAAAACTGTTTTTT. Translation: CASSLAGGNEKLFF.

The chain is built from TRBV11-3 and TRBJ2-5; 9 bases agree with TRBD1. Germline V gene data show CDR1 as SGHNT and CDR2 as YENEEA. V was clipped by 4 bases and J by 1 base; unmatched bases: 7. This CDR3 has 16 residues. CDR3 residues: CASSSRQGGGQETQYF. The CDR3 DNA reads as TGTGCCAGCAGCTCCCGACAGGGGGGGGGCCAAGAGACCCAGTACTTC.

The chain recombines TRBV9 with TRBJ1-1; the match to TRBD1 covers 11 bases. CDR1 and CDR2 (germline): SGDLS, YYNGEE. The CDR3 contains 14 residues. J was trimmed by 4 bases and V by 4 bases; bases with no gene match: 3. The CDR3: CASSQGQGATEAFF. DNA of the CDR3: TGTGCCAGCAGCCAAGGACAGGGGGCCACTGAAGCTTTCTTT.

The chain employs TRBV12-1 and TRBJ1-4. TRBV12-1 is a pseudogene locus. The CDR3 is 16 amino acids. The CDR3 nucleotides read TGTGCCAGCAGCTTTGTGGGCGGGACAACTAATGAAAAACTGTTTTTT. Its protein product is CASSFVGGTTNEKLFF.

This chain connects TRBV6-2 or TRBV6-3 to TRBJ1-5; no firm D call. Germline V gene lookup returns CDR1 MNHEY and CDR2 SVGEGT. Deletions cut 2 bases from V and 6 bases from J, with 11 bases between. CDR3 size: 14 residues. CDR3 nucleotides: TGTGCCAGCAGTTACGGGGTGGGTTTTCAGCCCCAGCATTTT. As protein: CASSYGVGFQPQHF.

The rearrangement links TRBV7-6 to TRBJ1-5, with D maybe TRBD1 (5 bases). Germline loops: CDR1 SGHVS, CDR2 FNYEAQ. The CDR3 has 16 residues. The germline V and J ends were trimmed by 2 bases and 0 bases, with 11 bases remaining between them. The CDR3 coding sequence is TGTGCCAGCAGCTTATATCCGGGGCATAGCAATCAGCCCCAGCATTTT. Protein: CASSLYPGHSNQPQHF.

The rearrangement joins TRBV12-3 or TRBV12-4 to TRBJ2-7; D may be TRBD2 (5 bases). Between the trimmed V and J ends, which lost 4 bases and 6 bases, there was a span of 10 bases. The CDR3 is 12 amino acids. CDR3 sequence: CASSSRAGEQYF. In DNA form, the CDR3 reads TGTGCCAGCAGTTCTCGGGCGGGCGAGCAGTACTTC.

The genes are TRBV5-4 and TRBJ1-2; no clear D. CDR1 and CDR2 from the germline V gene are SGHNT and YYREEE (reference sequence). This CDR3 comprises 14 residues. With 0 bases removed from V and 0 bases from J, the gap between germline ends came to 6 bases. The CDR3 DNA reads as TGTGCCAGCAGCTTGGGCAGTACTAACTATGGCTACACCTTC. Amino acids: CASSLGSTNYGYTF.

The genes are TRBV7-2 and TRBJ2-7; TRBD2 might be the D (6 bases). The CDR3 is made up of 17 amino acids. The germline gives CDR1 SGHTA, CDR2 FQGNSA. Deletions cut 1 base from V and 2 bases from J, with 18 bases between. DNA of the CDR3: TGTGCCAGCAGCTTAGTGACGGGAGCGGAACCCGCCTACGAGCAGTACTTC. Protein: CASSLVTGAEPAYEQYF. Using reference TRBV7-2 and TRBJ2-7 for the parts outside the CDR3, the full variable domain is GAGVSQSPSNKVTEKGKDVELRCDPISGHTALYWYRQSLGQGLEFLIYFQGNSAPDKSGLPSDRFSAERTGGSVSTLTIQRTQQEDSAVYLCASSLVTGAEPAYEQYFGPGTRLTVT.